The TCR beta chain described here comes from a study of OX40 agonist ivuxolimab in advanced cancers. Germline lookup yields CDR1 SGDLS and CDR2 YYNGEE. This CDR3 has 15 amino acids. V was clipped by 3 bases and J by 1 base; unmatched bases: 2. Sequencing was performed with immunoSEQ multiplex PCR; in TCRdb, only in-frame clones are kept and a portion is missing. The top ten hold roughly 11% of the sample, which has roughly 65,000 clones, about 82% seen once. The gene calls are TRBV9 and TRBJ2-1; 9 nucleotides align to TRBD1. Sequenced here: CD4+ or CD8+ T cells sorted from blood, sampled in a trial of the OX40 agonist ivuxolimab. The sequence was collected from an adult with an advanced solid tumor such as melanoma, head and neck, liver or kidney cancer. CDR3 region: CASSGQGGSYNEQFF. In DNA form, the CDR3 reads TGTGCCAGCAGCGGACAGGGGGGGTCCTACAATGAGCAGTTCTTC.